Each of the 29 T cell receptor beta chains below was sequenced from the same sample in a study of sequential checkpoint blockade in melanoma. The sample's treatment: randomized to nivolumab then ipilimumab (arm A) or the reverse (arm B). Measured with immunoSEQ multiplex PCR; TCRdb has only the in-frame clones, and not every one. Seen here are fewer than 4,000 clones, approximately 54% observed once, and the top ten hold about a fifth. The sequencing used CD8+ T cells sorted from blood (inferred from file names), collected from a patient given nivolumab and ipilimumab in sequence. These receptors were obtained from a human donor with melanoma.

The CDR3 sequence: CASEGRDQGSSYNEQFF. In DNA, the CDR3 is TGCGCCAGCGAAGGAAGGGATCAGGGGAGCTCCTACAATGAGCAGTTCTTC. The chain has TRBV10-2 and TRBJ2-1; perhaps TRBD1 as D (6 bases). Germline values: CDR1 WSHSY, CDR2 SAAADI. V lost 8 bases, J lost 0 bases, and 20 bases lay in between. There are 17 residues in the CDR3.

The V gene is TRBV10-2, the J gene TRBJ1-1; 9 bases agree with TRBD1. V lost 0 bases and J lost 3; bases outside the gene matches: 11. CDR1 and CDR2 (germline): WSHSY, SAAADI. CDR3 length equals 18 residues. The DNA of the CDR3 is TGCGCCAGCAGTGAGTCTGGTAGGACAGGGGTTCCTGACACTGAAGCTTTCTTT. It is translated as CASSESGRTGVPDTEAFF.

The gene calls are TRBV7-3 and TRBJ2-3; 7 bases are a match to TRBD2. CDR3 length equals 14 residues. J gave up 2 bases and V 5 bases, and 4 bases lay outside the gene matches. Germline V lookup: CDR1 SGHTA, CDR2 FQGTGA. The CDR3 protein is CASSALAVTDTQYF. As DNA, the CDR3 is TGTGCCAGCAGCGCCCTAGCGGTCACAGATACGCAGTATTTT.

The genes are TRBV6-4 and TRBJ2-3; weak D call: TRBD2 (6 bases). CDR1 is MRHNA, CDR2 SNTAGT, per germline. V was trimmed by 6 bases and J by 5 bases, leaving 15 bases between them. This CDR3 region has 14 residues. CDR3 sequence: CASSRWGDRDTQYF. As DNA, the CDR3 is TGTGCCAGCAGCCGCTGGGGGGATAGAGATACGCAGTATTTT.

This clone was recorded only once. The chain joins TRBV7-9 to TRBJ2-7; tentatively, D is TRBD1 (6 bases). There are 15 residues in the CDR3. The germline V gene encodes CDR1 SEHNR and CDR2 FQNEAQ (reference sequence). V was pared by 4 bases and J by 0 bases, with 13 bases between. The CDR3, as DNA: TGTGCCAGCAGCTCGACCAGGACAGACTCCTACGAGCAGTACTTC. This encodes CASSSTRTDSYEQYF.

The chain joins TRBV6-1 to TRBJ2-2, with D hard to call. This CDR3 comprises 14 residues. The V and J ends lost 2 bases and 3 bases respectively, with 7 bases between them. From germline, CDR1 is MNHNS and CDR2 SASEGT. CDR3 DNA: TGTGCCAGCAGTGAATGGCCAGACACCGGGGAGCTGTTTTTT. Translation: CASSEWPDTGELFF.

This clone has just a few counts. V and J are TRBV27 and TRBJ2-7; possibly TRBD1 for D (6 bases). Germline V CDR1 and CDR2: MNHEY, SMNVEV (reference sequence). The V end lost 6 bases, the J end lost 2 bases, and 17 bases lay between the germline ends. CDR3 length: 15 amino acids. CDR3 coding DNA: TGTGCCAGCAGCTTTGGGGGCCATCCCCCCTACGAGCAGTACTTC. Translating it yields CASSFGGHPPYEQYF.

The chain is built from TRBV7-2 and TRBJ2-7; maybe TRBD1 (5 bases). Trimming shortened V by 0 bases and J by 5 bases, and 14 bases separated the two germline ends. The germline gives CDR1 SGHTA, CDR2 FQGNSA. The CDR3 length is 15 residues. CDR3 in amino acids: CASSLAQGSKDEQYF. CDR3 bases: TGTGCCAGCAGCTTAGCGCAGGGATCTAAGGACGAGCAGTACTTC.

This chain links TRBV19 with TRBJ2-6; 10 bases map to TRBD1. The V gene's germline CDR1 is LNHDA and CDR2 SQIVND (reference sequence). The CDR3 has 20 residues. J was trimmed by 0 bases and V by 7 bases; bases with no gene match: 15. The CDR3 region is CASTMGLGQGEVSGANVLTF. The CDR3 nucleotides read TGTGCCAGTACCATGGGATTAGGACAGGGGGAGGTCTCTGGGGCCAACGTCCTGACTTTC.

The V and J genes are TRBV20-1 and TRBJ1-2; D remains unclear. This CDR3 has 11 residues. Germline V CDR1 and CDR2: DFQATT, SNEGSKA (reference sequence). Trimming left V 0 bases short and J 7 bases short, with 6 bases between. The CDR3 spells CSARDEGGYTF. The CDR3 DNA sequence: TGCAGTGCTAGAGATGAGGGTGGCTACACCTTC.

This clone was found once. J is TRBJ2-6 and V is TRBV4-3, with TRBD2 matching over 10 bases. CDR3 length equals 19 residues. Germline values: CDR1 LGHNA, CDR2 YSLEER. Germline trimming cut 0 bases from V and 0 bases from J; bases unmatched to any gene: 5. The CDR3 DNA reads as TGCGCCAGCAGCCAAGAAAGCCAGCGGGGGGGCTCTGGGGCCAACGTCCTGACTTTC. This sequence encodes CASSQESQRGGSGANVLTF.

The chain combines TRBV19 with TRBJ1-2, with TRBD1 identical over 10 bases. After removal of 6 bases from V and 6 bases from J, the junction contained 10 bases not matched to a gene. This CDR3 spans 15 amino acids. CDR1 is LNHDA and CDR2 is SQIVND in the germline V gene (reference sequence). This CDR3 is CASRTLTGGGDGYTF. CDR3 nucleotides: TGTGCCAGTAGAACCCTGACAGGGGGCGGCGATGGCTACACCTTC.

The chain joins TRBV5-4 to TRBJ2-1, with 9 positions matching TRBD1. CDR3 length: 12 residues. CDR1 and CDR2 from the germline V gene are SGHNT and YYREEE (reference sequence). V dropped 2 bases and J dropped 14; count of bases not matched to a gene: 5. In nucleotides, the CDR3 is TGTGCCAGCAGCTTCACCCGGGACAGGGAGTTCTTC. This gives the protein CASSFTRDREFF.

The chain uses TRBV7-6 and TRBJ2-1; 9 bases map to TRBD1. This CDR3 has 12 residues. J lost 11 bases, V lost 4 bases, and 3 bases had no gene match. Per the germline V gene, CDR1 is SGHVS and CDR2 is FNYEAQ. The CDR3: CASSSGQGKQFF. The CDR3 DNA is TGTGCCAGCAGCTCGGGACAGGGAAAGCAGTTCTTC.

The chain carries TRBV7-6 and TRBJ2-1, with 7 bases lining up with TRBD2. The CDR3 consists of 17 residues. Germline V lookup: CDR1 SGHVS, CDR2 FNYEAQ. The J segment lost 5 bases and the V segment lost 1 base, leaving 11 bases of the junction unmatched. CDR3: CASSLEWGTGGNNEQFF. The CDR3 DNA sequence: TGTGCCAGCAGCTTAGAATGGGGCACGGGAGGCAACAATGAGCAGTTCTTC.

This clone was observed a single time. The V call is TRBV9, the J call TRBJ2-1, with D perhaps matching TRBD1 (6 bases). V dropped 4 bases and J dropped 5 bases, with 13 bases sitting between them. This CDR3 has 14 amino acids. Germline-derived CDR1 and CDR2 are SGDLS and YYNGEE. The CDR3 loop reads CASSHWDTHNEQFF. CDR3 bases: TGTGCCAGCAGCCATTGGGACACTCACAATGAGCAGTTCTTC. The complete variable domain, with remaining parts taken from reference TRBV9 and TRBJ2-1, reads DSGVTQTPKHLITATGQRVTLRCSPRSGDLSVYWYQQSLDQGLQFLIQYYNGEERAKGNILERFSAQQFPDLHSELNLSSLELGDSALYFCASSHWDTHNEQFFGPGTRLTVL.

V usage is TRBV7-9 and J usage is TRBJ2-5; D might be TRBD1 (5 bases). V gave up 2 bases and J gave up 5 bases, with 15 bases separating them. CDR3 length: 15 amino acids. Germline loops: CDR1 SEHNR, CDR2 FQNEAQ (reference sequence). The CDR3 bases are TGTGCCAGCAGCTTATTAGTAGGGGCCGGGGAGACCCAGTACTTC. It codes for CASSLLVGAGETQYF.

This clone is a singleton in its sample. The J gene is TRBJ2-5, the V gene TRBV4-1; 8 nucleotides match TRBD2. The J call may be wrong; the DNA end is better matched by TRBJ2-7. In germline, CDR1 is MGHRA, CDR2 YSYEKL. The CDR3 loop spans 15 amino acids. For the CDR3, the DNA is TGCGCCAGCAGCCAAGCTAGCGGGCCCTCCTACGAGCAGTACTTC. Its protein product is CASSQASGPSYEQYF.

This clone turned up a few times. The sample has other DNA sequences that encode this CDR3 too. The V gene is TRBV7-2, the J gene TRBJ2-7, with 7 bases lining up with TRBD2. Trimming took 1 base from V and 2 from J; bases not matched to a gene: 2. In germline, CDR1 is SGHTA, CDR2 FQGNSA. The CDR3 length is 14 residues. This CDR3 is CASSLGGLAYEQYF. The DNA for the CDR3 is TGTGCCAGCAGCTTAGGAGGACTAGCCTACGAGCAGTACTTC.

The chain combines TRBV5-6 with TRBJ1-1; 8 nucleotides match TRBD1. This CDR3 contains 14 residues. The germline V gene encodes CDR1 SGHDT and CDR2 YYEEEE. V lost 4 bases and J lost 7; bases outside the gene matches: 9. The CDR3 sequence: CASSPDRALVEAFF. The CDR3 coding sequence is TGTGCCAGCAGCCCGGACAGGGCCCTTGTTGAAGCTTTCTTT.

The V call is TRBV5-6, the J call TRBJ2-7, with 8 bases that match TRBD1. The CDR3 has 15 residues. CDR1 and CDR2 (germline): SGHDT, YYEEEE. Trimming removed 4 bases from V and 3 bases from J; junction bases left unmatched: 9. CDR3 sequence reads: CASSARTGIYYEQYF. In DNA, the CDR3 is TGTGCCAGCAGCGCCCGGACAGGGATATACTACGAGCAGTACTTC.

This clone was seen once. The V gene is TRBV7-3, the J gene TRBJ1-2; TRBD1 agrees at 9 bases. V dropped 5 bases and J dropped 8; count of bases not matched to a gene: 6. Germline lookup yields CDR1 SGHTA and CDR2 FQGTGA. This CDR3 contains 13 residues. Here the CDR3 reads CASSPGQGQGYTF. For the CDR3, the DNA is TGTGCCAGCAGCCCCGGACAGGGGCAGGGCTACACCTTC.

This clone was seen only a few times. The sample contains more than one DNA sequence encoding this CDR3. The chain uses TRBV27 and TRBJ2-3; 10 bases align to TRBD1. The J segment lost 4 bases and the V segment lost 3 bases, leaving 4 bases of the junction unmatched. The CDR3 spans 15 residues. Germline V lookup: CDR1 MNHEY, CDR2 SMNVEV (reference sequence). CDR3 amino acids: CASSFSTGGADTQYF. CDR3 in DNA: TGTGCCAGCAGTTTTTCGACAGGGGGCGCAGATACGCAGTATTTT.

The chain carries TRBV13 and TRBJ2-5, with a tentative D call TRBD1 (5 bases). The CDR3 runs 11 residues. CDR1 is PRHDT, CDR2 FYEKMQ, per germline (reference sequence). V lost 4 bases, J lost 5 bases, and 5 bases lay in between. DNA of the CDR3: TGTGCCAGCAGCTGGGGCGAGACCCAGTACTTC. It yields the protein CASSWGETQYF.

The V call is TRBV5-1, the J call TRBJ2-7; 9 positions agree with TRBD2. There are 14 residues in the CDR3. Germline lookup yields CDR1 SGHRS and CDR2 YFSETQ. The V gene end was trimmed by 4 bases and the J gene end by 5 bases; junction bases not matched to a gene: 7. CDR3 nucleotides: TGCGCCAGCAGCCGGACTAGCGTCTTCCACGAGCAGTACTTC. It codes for CASSRTSVFHEQYF. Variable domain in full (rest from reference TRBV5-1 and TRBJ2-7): KAGVTQTPRYLIKTRGQQVTLSCSPISGHRSVSWYQQTPGQGLQFLFEYFSETQRNKGNFPGRFSGRQFSNSRSEMNVSTLELGDSALYLCASSRTSVFHEQYFGPGTRLTVT.

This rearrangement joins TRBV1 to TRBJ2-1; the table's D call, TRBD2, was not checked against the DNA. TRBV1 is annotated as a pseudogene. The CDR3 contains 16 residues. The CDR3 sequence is CTSSPPYAVTYNEQFF. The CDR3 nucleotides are TGCACCAGCAGCCCCCCATATGCGGTTACCTACAATGAGCAGTTCTTC.

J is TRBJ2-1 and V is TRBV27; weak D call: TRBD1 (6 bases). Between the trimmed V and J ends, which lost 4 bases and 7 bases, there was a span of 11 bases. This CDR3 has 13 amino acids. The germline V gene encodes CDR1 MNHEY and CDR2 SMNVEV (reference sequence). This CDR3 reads CASSYTGWNEQFF. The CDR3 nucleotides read TGTGCCAGCAGTTATACAGGGTGGAATGAGCAGTTCTTC.

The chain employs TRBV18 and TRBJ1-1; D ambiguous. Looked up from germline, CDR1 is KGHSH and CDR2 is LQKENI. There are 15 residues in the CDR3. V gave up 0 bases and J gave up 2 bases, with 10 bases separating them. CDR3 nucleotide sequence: TGTGCCAGCTCACCACCGTCAGGTTTTAACACTGAAGCTTTCTTT. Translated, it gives CASSPPSGFNTEAFF.

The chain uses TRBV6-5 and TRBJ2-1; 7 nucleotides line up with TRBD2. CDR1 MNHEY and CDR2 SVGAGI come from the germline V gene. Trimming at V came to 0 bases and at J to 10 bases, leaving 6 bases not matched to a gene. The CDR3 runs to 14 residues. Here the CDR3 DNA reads TGTGCCAGCAGTTACTCGCCGGCCGGGAGGGAGCAGTTCTTC. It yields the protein CASSYSPAGREQFF.